One T cell receptor (beta chain) is described in this entry. Authors' data handling: Estimates of nucleated cell counts were drawn from the amplification of reference gene primers. Measured with immunoSEQ multiplex PCR; TCRdb has only the in-frame clones, and not every one. The V and J calls and the clone size are those of that table, but D and trimming were determined from the DNA. The table includes roughly 220,000 clones, roughly 79% detected once. The J segment lost 3 bases and the V segment lost 1 base, leaving 6 bases of the junction unmatched. From germline, CDR1 is SGHVS and CDR2 FQNEAQ. This CDR3 spans 16 amino acids. The data stem from a study of blood T cell repertoires in COVID-19. Background on the study: Samples representing acute and convalescent COVID-19 were sourced from the United States, Italy and Spain. The cDNA or gDNA used as material had been derived from T cells, B-cell-depleted T cells, or PBMCs.

Seattle enrolled patients during active infection and tracked them longitudinally. J is TRBJ1-3 and V is TRBV7-8, with 7 bases lining up with TRBD1. The receptor comes from a woman aged 80 or over with COVID-19, enrolled during active disease. Sequenced material: peripheral blood. The CDR3 sequence is CASSLVVRGLGNTIYF. The DNA of the CDR3 is TGTGCCAGCAGCTTAGTCGTAAGGGGGCTTGGAAACACCATATATTTT.